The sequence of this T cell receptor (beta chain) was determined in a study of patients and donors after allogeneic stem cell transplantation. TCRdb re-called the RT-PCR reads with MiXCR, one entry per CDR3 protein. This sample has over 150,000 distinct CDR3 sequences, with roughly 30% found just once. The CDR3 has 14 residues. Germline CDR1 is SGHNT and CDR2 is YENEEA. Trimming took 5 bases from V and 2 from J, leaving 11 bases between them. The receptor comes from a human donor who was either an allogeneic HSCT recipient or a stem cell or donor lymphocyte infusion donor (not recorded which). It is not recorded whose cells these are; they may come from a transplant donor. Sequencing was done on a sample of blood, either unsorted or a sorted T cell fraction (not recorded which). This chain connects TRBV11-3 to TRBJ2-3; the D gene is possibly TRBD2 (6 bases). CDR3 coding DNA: TGTGCCAGCAGCCTTAGCGGACCCACAGATACGCAGTATTTT. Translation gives CASSLSGPTDTQYF.